Reported below is one T cell receptor (beta chain). The target of this receptor is not known. No qualities accompany the bases; no much larger clone lies one base away. This sample was included in a study of shared clonotypes between healthy human individuals (dated by TCRdb to 2020 to 2022). Regarding the study in general: Three men and a couple of women, aged 18 to 49 years, made up the cohort. For each donor, CD4 naive and CD4 memory were each given three plates, CD8 naive was given two plates, and CD8 memory was given one plate. Blood TCR repertoires of about 5 healthy adults were deeply sequenced to estimate repertoire size and the extent of clonotype sharing between individuals. To increase sequencing depth and limit assay-specific biases, different laboratories used diverse techniques to prepare libraries and sequence TCR repertoires. Leukapheresis yielded between about 0.94 and 8.9 billion PBMCs per donor.

Summary of the overall study and its limitations: Compared with non-shared clonotypes, the clonotypes found in all four sorted-subset donors had higher generation probabilities. When a few donors were compared, the shared fraction of clonotypes was around 5% for naive CD4, less than 4% for naive CD8, roughly 2.5% for memory CD4, and approximately 0.4% for memory CD8. Sampling was restricted to blood, and TCR repertoires in tissues likely differ from the TCR repertoires found in blood. Estimated clonotype richness was generally larger for naive than for memory subsets. The genetic and exposure-history diversity represented was limited by the small number of donors. Even with the large sequencing depth, rarefaction of the sorted-subset datasets indicated that sequencing was incomplete. Pairwise subsampling indicated that sequencing depth was expected to affect the degree of clonotype sharing among donors.

CDR3 length: 12 amino acids, cysteine to phenylalanine. CDR3 DNA is the only sequence kept; it has 36 bases, read in frame from the first base. The germline V gene sets CDR1 to SGDLS and CDR2 to YYNGEE. The V end loses 3 bases and the J end loses 7 bases, and a stretch of 8 bases separates them. Using the deep immunoSEQ assay, TCR CDR3 regions were amplified from genomic DNA by multiplex PCR. Extracted genomic DNA from each cell subset was spread evenly across all wells of several immunoSEQ 96-well plates, with each plate serving as a replicate. For sorted subsets, each replicate PCR was loaded with roughly 0.2 ug genomic DNA, equivalent to 30,000 or so T cell genomes. Purified libraries were measured with a Qubit 3.0 fluorometer, size-checked on a Bioanalyzer 2100, and measured again with the KAPA Library Quantification kit. Every immunoSEQ 96-well plate was sequenced on a dedicated single-read 150-cycle Illumina NextSeq 550 flow cell. The study's own analysis went as follows. The immunoSEQ output contained only junctional sequences without quality scores, so filtering could not match that applied to full-length reads. Sequences were annotated with PyIR, a Python wrapper for IgBLAST v1.9, using IMGT germline references to assign V/J genes and CDR3. Reads with weak V/J assignments (E-value above 1e-6), missing CDR3, stop codons, out-of-frame junctions, or ambiguous translated residues were removed. A V3J clonotype was defined by an identical inferred V gene, J gene, and CDR3 amino acid sequence. Percentage overlap between repertoires was computed as shared unique clonotypes divided by the size of the smaller repertoire. Richness of each repertoire was evaluated using RTK rarefaction, the Chao1 estimator, and Recon v2.1 estimates of unobserved clonotypes. OLGA was used to compute generation probabilities for all TCRbeta clonotypes that the gDNA method yielded from several donors. In its TCRdb copy, this immuneACCESS table keeps in-frame sequences only and misses some clones. Where compared with another copy, unresolved V genes explain less than half of these, and the others have no known cause. The V and J calls and clone size were taken over from that table, and D and trimming were inferred from the DNA. Here the sample has around 2,100,000 clones; about 95% occur a single time. The ten most abundant clones make up 1% to 1.5% of the sample.

CD8 naive samples consisted of CD45RO-negative cells that were positively selected for CCR7, yielding a CD45RA+CCR7+ population without TemRA cells. The donors were healthy, HIV-negative adults who had no recently reported acute infections or vaccinations. All donors were Caucasian adults living in Nashville, Tennessee, USA. Blood was obtained by leukapheresis, after which PBMCs were separated by Ficoll-Histopaque density gradient centrifugation and cryopreserved in liquid nitrogen vapor phase. Analytical flow cytometry was used to check the purity and quantity of every magnetically sorted T cell population. From each sorted fraction, genomic DNA was isolated and quantified by UV absorbance on a Nanodrop 2000c.

The sequencing input was naive CD8+ T cells sorted from blood. The cell subset or site label, read with the paper, signifies: CD45RA+CCR7+. The sequence is built from TRBV9 and TRBJ2-1, with TRBD1 perhaps the D gene, on 5 matching bases. This TCR was recovered from a young man in good health. CDR3 loop: CASSGNRNEQFF. The DNA is TGTGCCAGCAGCGGGAACAGGAATGAGCAGTTCTTC.